Each of the 7 T cell receptor beta chains below was sequenced from the same sample in a study of neurological immune-mediated disorders (dated by TCRdb to between 2018 and 2021). The method behind the library was 5' RACE. The sequencer listed for this sample is Illumina HiSeq 2500. The public reads were reprocessed in TCRdb via fastp at Q25 and MiXCR, keeping in-frame beta chains. Rows are unified per CDR3 protein, each entry keeping the most common DNA and genes. The sample has some 77,000 distinct CDR3 sequences on record, under 10% of them singletons. The top ten clonotypes cover 1.5% to 2% of the sample. Sequencing was performed on PBMCs. The receptors derive from a man aged 50 to 59 in good health.

The chain links TRBV5-1 to TRBJ2-3; tentatively, D is TRBD2 (5 bases). CDR3 size: 13 residues. Germline CDR1 is SGHRS and CDR2 is YFSETQ. The ends were cut back, 4 bases at V and 6 bases at J, with 12 bases in the middle. The CDR3 DNA reads as TGCGCCAGCAGCATAAACGAGCGGGATACGCAGTATTTT. Translation gives CASSINERDTQYF.

The chain joins TRBV7-2 to TRBJ2-3; 8 bases agree with TRBD2. CDR1 SGHTA and CDR2 FQGNSA come from the germline V gene. V shed 6 bases and J 4 bases; nucleotides not matched to a gene: 18. The CDR3 is 18 residues long. CDR3 sequence (DNA): TGTGCCAGCAGTAAGCGGGAGCGGCTCCTCCCGGCGGCAGATACGCAGTATTTT. Translation: CASSKRERLLPAADTQYF.

This clonotype was seen ten or more times. J is TRBJ2-1 and V is TRBV20-1, with D perhaps TRBD2 (6 bases). Germline V gene lookup returns CDR1 DFQATT and CDR2 SNEGSKA (reference sequence). This CDR3 has 14 amino acids. V dropped 3 bases and J dropped 7 bases, with 16 bases sitting between them. The CDR3 sequence: CSASVGVAENEQFF. For the CDR3, the DNA is TGCAGTGCTAGCGTCGGGGTAGCGGAGAATGAGCAGTTCTTC.

This clonotype was observed at least ten times. The rearrangement links TRBV11-1 to TRBJ2-2; 7 positions match TRBD1. V lost 2 bases, J lost 3 bases, and 3 bases stayed unmatched. Germline values: CDR1 SGHAT, CDR2 FQDESV (reference sequence). CDR3 length: 15 residues. CDR3 nucleotides: TGTGCCAGCAGCTTATGGCAGGGGGACACCGGGGAGCTGTTTTTT. Its translation: CASSLWQGDTGELFF. Full variable domain (outside the CDR3, taken from reference TRBV11-1 and TRBJ2-2): EAEVAQSPRYKITEKSQAVAFWCDPISGHATLYWYRQILGQGPELLVQFQDESVVDDSQLPKDRFSAERLKGVDSTLKIQPAELGDSAMYLCASSLWQGDTGELFFGEGSRLTVL.

This clonotype was seen many times. The chain's CDR3 is CAISERDRFENEQFF. In nucleotides, the CDR3 is TGTGCCATCAGTGAGCGGGACAGGTTTGAAAATGAGCAGTTCTTC. The rearrangement uses TRBV10-3 and TRBJ2-1; TRBD1 agrees at 8 bases. The CDR3 extends over 15 amino acids. In germline, CDR1 is ENHRY, CDR2 SYGVKD. The junction had 7 bases not matched to a gene; V was cut back by 2 bases and J by 7 bases.

Many counts were recorded for this clonotype. The chain has TRBV28 and TRBJ2-5, with 7 bases matching TRBD1. Germline-derived CDR1 and CDR2 are MDHEN and SYDVKM. The CDR3 is 18 residues long. The junction had 17 bases not matched to a gene; V was cut back by 6 bases and J by 1 base. The CDR3 sequence is CASSLRWQGERSQETQYF. The CDR3 DNA reads TGTGCCAGCAGCCTCCGCTGGCAGGGGGAACGGTCCCAAGAGACCCAGTACTTC.

This clonotype appeared many times. The chain couples TRBV12-3 or TRBV12-4 to TRBJ2-5; D is ambiguous. The length of the CDR3 is 12 residues. Trimming cost V 3 bases and J 5 bases, with 7 bases left between them. CDR3 bases: TGTGCCAGCAGTTTCGCTACGGAGACCCAGTACTTC. Its protein is CASSFATETQYF.